Each of the 8 T cell receptor beta chains below was sequenced from the same sample in a study of response to subunit inactivated influenza vaccine. TCRdb fed the RT-PCR reads into MiXCR, producing one record per CDR3 protein. Of around 750,000 distinct CDR3 sequences listed, approximately 22% were seen once; the top ten hold 9.5% to 13%. This specimen was PBMCs from blood, taken 5 days after vaccination. These receptors all come from a man between 50 and 59 years old who received an inactivated influenza vaccine.

The chain couples TRBV5-1 to TRBJ2-1; TRBD1 might be the D (6 bases). The CDR3 extends over 15 amino acids. Germline CDR1 reads SGHRS; CDR2 reads YFSETQ. Trimming took off 8 bases at V and 2 bases at J, with 17 bases between the two ends. In DNA form, the CDR3 reads TGCGCCAGTACCCGGACAGTCGAGGCCTACAATGAGCAGTTCTTC. Translating gives CASTRTVEAYNEQFF.

The genes are TRBV6-4 and TRBJ1-1, with 7 bases matching TRBD1. This CDR3 has 13 residues. V was pared by 3 bases and J by 5 bases, with 3 bases of the junction left unmatched. The V gene's germline CDR1 is MRHNA and CDR2 SNTAGT. The CDR3 protein is CASSETGRTEAFF. CDR3 coding DNA: TGTGCCAGCAGTGAGACAGGGCGGACTGAAGCTTTCTTT.

The chain employs TRBV10-3 and TRBJ2-1; 10 positions match TRBD1. The CDR3 is made up of 15 amino acids. The ends lost 4 bases at V and 3 bases at J; junction bases unmatched: 3. From germline, CDR1 is ENHRY and CDR2 SYGVKD. The CDR3 bases are TGTGCCATCAGTGGCCGGGACAGGGGCTACAATGAGCAGTTCTTC. Protein product: CAISGRDRGYNEQFF.

This clonotype was counted at least ten times. V is TRBV12-3 or TRBV12-4 and J is TRBJ2-2; D unclear. This CDR3 has 12 residues. The germline V and J ends were trimmed by 3 bases and 6 bases, with 5 bases remaining between them. The CDR3 reads CASSFRPGELFF. The CDR3 DNA sequence: TGTGCCAGCAGTTTCCGGCCCGGGGAGCTGTTTTTT.

The chain joins TRBV5-1 to TRBJ2-1, with a tentative D call TRBD2 (5 bases). Germline values: CDR1 SGHRS, CDR2 YFSETQ. This CDR3 spans 15 amino acids. The ends were cut back, 2 bases at V and 1 base at J, with 10 bases in the middle. The CDR3 spells CASSFTRTSYNEQFF. The CDR3 nucleotides are TGCGCCAGCAGCTTCACTAGGACTTCCTACAATGAGCAGTTCTTC.

CDR3 region: CASSIRDAYEQYF. CDR3 sequence (DNA): TGTGCCAGCAGTATCAGGGACGCCTACGAGCAGTACTTC. This sequence joins TRBV12-3 or TRBV12-4 and TRBJ2-7; D tentatively fits TRBD1 or TRBD2 (5 bases each). V was pared by 5 bases and J by 2 bases, with 10 bases between. The CDR3 extends over 13 amino acids.

This clonotype was recorded a few times. The chain uses TRBV30 and TRBJ2-1, with D possibly matching TRBD1 (6 bases). V was clipped by 6 bases and J by 0 bases, with 9 bases between them. Germline loops: CDR1 GTSNPN, CDR2 SVGIG (reference sequence). The length of the CDR3 is 13 residues. The CDR3 DNA follows: TGTGCCTGCCGGGACAACTCCTACAATGAGCAGTTCTTC. Its translation is CACRDNSYNEQFF.

The sample holds a few counts of this clonotype. The chain recombines TRBV24-1 with TRBJ2-2, with D perhaps matching TRBD2 (6 bases). V shed 2 bases and J shed 0 bases, with 12 bases lying between them. The CDR3 has 17 amino acids. CDR1 KGHDR and CDR2 SFDVKD come from the germline V gene. The CDR3 is CATSDSLGGTNTGELFF. The CDR3, as DNA: TGTGCCACCAGTGATTCCCTTGGGGGGACGAACACCGGGGAGCTGTTTTTT.